This entry features one TCR beta chain sequence. The target antigen is unknown. T-allo10 cells from the graft donor were described as anergic, host-alloantigen-specific, and alloantigen-specific suppressors. MiXCR, applied by TCRdb to the reads, yields one record per CDR3 protein. The data show about 74,000 distinct CDR3 sequences, 63% seen once. There are 16 residues in the CDR3. The V gene's germline CDR1 is MNHNY and CDR2 SVGAGI (reference sequence). V lost 10 bases, J lost 2 bases, and 12 bases stayed unmatched. The source of the sample is a study of type 1 regulatory T cells. Overall study context: T-allo10 is a Tr1-enriched, alloantigen-specific CD4 T cell product made in vitro.

This sequence joins TRBV6-6 and TRBJ1-5, with 9 nucleotides matching TRBD1. The sequence was collected from a human donor in good health. Sample: cultured T cells, either the whole culture or a sorted T cell fraction (not recorded which). The subset denotes: Tr1-enriched cell product generated in vitro against host alloantigens. The CDR3 DNA reads as TGTGCCACACGACCGGGACAGGGAGTAGGCAATCAGCCCCAGCATTTT. Translation gives CATRPGQGVGNQPQHF.